A single sample gave rise to the 8 T cell receptor beta chains below, sequenced in a study of cytomegalovirus exposure and HLA in healthy donors. TCRdb's copy holds only in-frame clones and misses some; the assay was immunoSEQ multiplex PCR. This sample has 82,000 or so clones; 95% occur once, and the top ten carry 0.69%. Specimen: PBMCs. The receptors come from a woman in her late teens or twenties in good health and CMV-seronegative.

The chain joins TRBV7-2 to TRBJ2-1; TRBD1 agrees at 10 bases. Trimming took 5 bases from V and 2 from J; bases not matched to a gene: 3. This CDR3 is built from 15 residues. CDR1 SGHTA and CDR2 FQGNSA come from the germline V gene. The CDR3 region is CASSGDRGPYNEQFF. The CDR3 DNA reads as TGTGCCAGCAGCGGGGACAGGGGTCCCTACAATGAGCAGTTCTTC. The whole variable domain, remainder taken from reference TRBV7-2 and TRBJ2-1, is GAGVSQSPSNKVTEKGKDVELRCDPISGHTALYWYRQSLGQGLEFLIYFQGNSAPDKSGLPSDRFSAERTGGSVSTLTIQRTQQEDSAVYLCASSGDRGPYNEQFFGPGTRLTVL.

The chain recombines TRBV5-6 with TRBJ2-5; possible D gene TRBD1, 6 bases. The ends were cut back, 1 base at V and 4 bases at J, with 11 bases in the middle. Germline values: CDR1 SGHDT, CDR2 YYEEEE. The CDR3 runs to 14 residues. The CDR3 loop reads CASSLWLGGETQYF. The CDR3, as DNA: TGTGCCAGCAGCTTGTGGTTAGGGGGAGAGACCCAGTACTTC.

This sequence joins TRBV10-2 and TRBJ2-5; D gene ambiguous. V was pared by 5 bases and J by 5 bases, with 12 bases between. The length of the CDR3 is 13 residues. Germline CDR1 reads WSHSY; CDR2 reads SAAADI. CDR3 protein: CASSRGLVETQYF. CDR3 nucleotide sequence: TGCGCCAGCAGTCGTGGGCTCGTCGAGACCCAGTACTTC.

This CDR3 is CASSVGGTGFNYEQYF. The CDR3 DNA sequence: TGTGCCAGCAGCGTAGGAGGGACAGGATTCAATTACGAGCAGTACTTC. The V gene is TRBV9, the J gene TRBJ2-7; 8 nucleotides align to TRBD1. The CDR3 is 16 amino acids. V shed 0 bases, J shed 4 bases, and the junction held 9 bases outside the gene matches. Germline V gene lookup returns CDR1 SGDLS and CDR2 YYNGEE.

CDR3 loop: CASSLFTTGGDEAFF. CDR3 DNA: TGCGCCAGCAGCTTGTTTACGACAGGGGGGGATGAAGCTTTCTTT. V gene TRBV5-1 combines with J gene TRBJ1-1; 9 bases fit TRBD1. Per the germline V gene, CDR1 is SGHRS and CDR2 is YFSETQ. The CDR3 has 15 residues. After removal of 1 base from V and 7 bases from J, the junction contained 8 bases not matched to a gene.

This chain uses TRBV30 with TRBJ2-7; D might be TRBD1 (6 bases). Deletions cut 3 bases from V and 5 bases from J, with 23 bases between. This CDR3 comprises 16 residues. Germline V CDR1 and CDR2: GTSNPN, SVGIG (reference sequence). CDR3: CAWSPRRTVIGDEQYF. The DNA of the CDR3 is TGTGCCTGGAGCCCCCGGCGGACAGTCATAGGGGACGAGCAGTACTTC.

The chain recombines TRBV27 with TRBJ2-1; no clear D gene. Germline CDR1 is MNHEY and CDR2 is SMNVEV (reference sequence). CDR3 length equals 11 residues. Deletions cut 6 bases from V and 9 bases from J, with 9 bases between. The CDR3 reads CASSYNPEQFF. CDR3 DNA sequence: TGTGCCAGCAGCTATAACCCTGAGCAGTTCTTC.

The chain recombines TRBV28 with TRBJ2-4; weak D call: TRBD2 (6 bases). The germline V gene encodes CDR1 MDHEN and CDR2 SYDVKM. V lost 7 bases and J lost 6, with 16 bases in between. The CDR3 is 14 residues long. DNA of the CDR3: TGTGCCAGCAACCCCGCTAGCGAGATAAACATTCAGTACTTC. This sequence encodes CASNPASEINIQYF. The full variable domain, its missing parts supplied by reference TRBV28 and TRBJ2-4, is DVKVTQSSRYLVKRTGEKVFLECVQDMDHENMFWYRQDPGLGLRLIYFSYDVKMKEKGDIPEGYSVSREKKERFSLILESASTNQTSMYLCASNPASEINIQYFGAGTRLSVL.